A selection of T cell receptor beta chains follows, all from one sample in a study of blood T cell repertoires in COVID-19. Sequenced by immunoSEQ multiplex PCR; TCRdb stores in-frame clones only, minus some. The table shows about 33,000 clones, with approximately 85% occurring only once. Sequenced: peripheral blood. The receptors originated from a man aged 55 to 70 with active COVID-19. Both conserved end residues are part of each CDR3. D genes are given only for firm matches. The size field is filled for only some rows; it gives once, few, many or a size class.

CDR3nt: TGTGCCAGCTCGTTACTGGGAGACGGGGAGCTGTTTTTT
CDR3aa: CASSLLGDGELFF
v_gene: TRBV18
d_gene: -
j_gene: TRBJ2-2
abundance: -

CDR3nt: TGTGCCAGCACCCATAGCTATCAAGAGACCCAGTACTTC
CDR3aa: CASTHSYQETQYF
v_gene: TRBV6-6
d_gene: -
j_gene: TRBJ2-5
abundance: once

CDR3nt: TGTGCCAGCAGCTCCGAGATGGGTTTCGGGGATGAGCAGTTCTTC
CDR3aa: CASSSEMGFGDEQFF
v_gene: TRBV7-9
d_gene: -
j_gene: TRBJ2-1
abundance: -

CDR3nt: TGTGCCAGCAGCCCAACCTCGGGGGGCACAGATACGCAGTATTTT
CDR3aa: CASSPTSGGTDTQYF
v_gene: TRBV11-3
d_gene: -
j_gene: TRBJ2-3
abundance: -

CDR3nt: TGTGCCATCAGTGAGTCGGCAGGTTACAATGAGCAGTTCTTC
CDR3aa: CAISESAGYNEQFF
v_gene: TRBV10-3
d_gene: -
j_gene: TRBJ2-1
abundance: -

CDR3nt: TGTGCCAGTAGGGCACGGGACAGACAAAATCAGCCCCAGCATTTT
CDR3aa: CASRARDRQNQPQHF
v_gene: TRBV19
d_gene: TRBD1
j_gene: TRBJ1-5
abundance: -

CDR3nt: TGTGCCAGCAGCCCGCCTAGCGGGAGTGAGACCCAGTACTTC
CDR3aa: CASSPPSGSETQYF
v_gene: TRBV9
d_gene: TRBD2
j_gene: TRBJ2-5
abundance: once

CDR3nt: TGCAGCGTCCCCCCGGTGTCGACTTACACTGAAGCTTTCTTT
CDR3aa: CSVPPVSTYTEAFF
v_gene: TRBV29-1
d_gene: -
j_gene: TRBJ1-1
abundance: -

CDR3nt: TGTGCCAGCAGCAACGGACAGGGGGCTCGGGCCGGGGAGCTGTTTTTT
CDR3aa: CASSNGQGARAGELFF
v_gene: TRBV5-4
d_gene: TRBD1
j_gene: TRBJ2-2
abundance: -

CDR3nt: TGTGCCAGCAGTTACGACTCAAGGACTGAAGCTTTCTTT
CDR3aa: CASSYDSRTEAFF
v_gene: TRBV6-5
d_gene: -
j_gene: TRBJ1-1
abundance: once

CDR3nt: TGTGCCAGCAGTCTAGACAGGGACGGGCACGAGCAGTACTTC
CDR3aa: CASSLDRDGHEQYF
v_gene: TRBV2
d_gene: TRBD1
j_gene: TRBJ2-7
abundance: medium-sized

CDR3nt: TGTGCCAGCAGCCCCCCGGGGGGCCCCTACGAGCAGTACTTC
CDR3aa: CASSPPGGPYEQYF
v_gene: TRBV5-4
d_gene: -
j_gene: TRBJ2-7
abundance: once

CDR3nt: TGTGCCAGCAGGCGGACGGTTCAGGGAGATACGCAGTATTTT
CDR3aa: CASRRTVQGDTQYF
v_gene: TRBV6-5
d_gene: -
j_gene: TRBJ2-3
abundance: -

CDR3nt: TGTGCCAGCAGCCGTTTGAGGGGGCCAGGAAACACCATATATTTT
CDR3aa: CASSRLRGPGNTIYF
v_gene: TRBV5-8
d_gene: TRBD1
j_gene: TRBJ1-3
abundance: -

CDR3nt: TGTGCCAGCAGCTCGGGACTAGCAACCTTTACTGGGGCCAACGTCCTGACTTTC
CDR3aa: CASSSGLATFTGANVLTF
v_gene: TRBV3-1/TRBV3-2
d_gene: TRBD2
j_gene: TRBJ2-6
abundance: -

CDR3nt: TGTGCCAGCAGCTTAGACGTGCCCGGGACAGGGGAAGAAAAACTGTTTTTT
CDR3aa: CASSLDVPGTGEEKLFF
v_gene: TRBV7-9
d_gene: TRBD1
j_gene: TRBJ1-4
abundance: -

CDR3nt: TGTGCCAGCAGCCAAGATCAAGCGGGAGGATCCATGAGCACAGATACGCAGTATTTT
CDR3aa: CASSQDQAGGSMSTDTQYF
v_gene: TRBV4-2
d_gene: TRBD2
j_gene: TRBJ2-3
abundance: -

CDR3nt: TGCGCCAGCAGCCAAGAACAGGTTCTCACCGGGGAGCTGTTTTTT
CDR3aa: CASSQEQVLTGELFF
v_gene: TRBV4-1
d_gene: -
j_gene: TRBJ2-2
abundance: -

CDR3nt: TGTGCCAGCTCACCGGACAGCTATGGCTACACCTTC
CDR3aa: CASSPDSYGYTF
v_gene: TRBV18
d_gene: -
j_gene: TRBJ1-2
abundance: -

CDR3nt: TGTGCCAGCAGCGAAGACAGGGTCGCCGGGGAGCTGTTTTTT
CDR3aa: CASSEDRVAGELFF
v_gene: TRBV11-2
d_gene: TRBD1
j_gene: TRBJ2-2
abundance: -

CDR3nt: TGCAGCGTCCGGGAGGGGAACACTGAAGCTTTCTTT
CDR3aa: CSVREGNTEAFF
v_gene: TRBV29-1
d_gene: -
j_gene: TRBJ1-1
abundance: -

CDR3nt: TGTGCCAGCAGTTCGGGGGGTGTCACTGAAGCTTTCTTT
CDR3aa: CASSSGGVTEAFF
v_gene: TRBV28
d_gene: -
j_gene: TRBJ1-1
abundance: -

CDR3nt: TGTGCCAGCAGTCCAGGCAGGGGTCGAAGCTCCTACAATGAGCAGTTCTTC
CDR3aa: CASSPGRGRSSYNEQFF
v_gene: TRBV6-6
d_gene: -
j_gene: TRBJ2-1
abundance: -

CDR3nt: TGTGCCAGCAGTTTCCGCGGAGGAGTAGAGTACGAGCAGTACTTC
CDR3aa: CASSFRGGVEYEQYF
v_gene: TRBV28
d_gene: -
j_gene: TRBJ2-7
abundance: -

CDR3nt: TGCGCCAGCAGCTTGGACGGTCATGGGGGGAATGAGCAGTTCTTC
CDR3aa: CASSLDGHGGNEQFF
v_gene: TRBV5-1
d_gene: -
j_gene: TRBJ2-1
abundance: -

CDR3nt: TGTGCCAGCAGCCAAGAGGAGCGGGGGGTCTACACAGATACGCAGTATTTT
CDR3aa: CASSQEERGVYTDTQYF
v_gene: TRBV3-1/TRBV3-2
d_gene: TRBD2
j_gene: TRBJ2-3
abundance: -

CDR3nt: TGTGCCAGCAGTGAAGTTTGGGCTTCCTACGAGCAGTACTTC
CDR3aa: CASSEVWASYEQYF
v_gene: TRBV6-1
d_gene: -
j_gene: TRBJ2-7
abundance: -

CDR3nt: TGTGCCAGCAGTCAGGGGGGCACTGAAGCTTTCTTT
CDR3aa: CASSQGGTEAFF
v_gene: TRBV28
d_gene: TRBD1
j_gene: TRBJ1-1
abundance: -

CDR3nt: TGTGCCAGCAGTTTCCACCAGGGTTTGGGCAATCAGCCCCAGCATTTT
CDR3aa: CASSFHQGLGNQPQHF
v_gene: TRBV28
d_gene: -
j_gene: TRBJ1-5
abundance: few

CDR3nt: TGTGCCAGCAGCCAAAGCCGGGACAAAGACACCGGGGAGCTGTTTTTT
CDR3aa: CASSQSRDKDTGELFF
v_gene: TRBV4-2
d_gene: -
j_gene: TRBJ2-2
abundance: -

CDR3nt: TGTGCCAGCAGCCAATCCGGGACTAGACGTAATGAGCAGTTCTTC
CDR3aa: CASSQSGTRRNEQFF
v_gene: TRBV3-1/TRBV3-2
d_gene: TRBD2
j_gene: TRBJ2-1
abundance: -

CDR3nt: TGCAGTGCTAGTTTGAGGGGGACCTCTTACGAGCAGTACTTC
CDR3aa: CSASLRGTSYEQYF
v_gene: TRBV20-1
d_gene: -
j_gene: TRBJ2-7
abundance: -

CDR3nt: TGTGCCAGCAGTCCTCTGGTAAAGAGCTCCTACGAGCAGTACTTC
CDR3aa: CASSPLVKSSYEQYF
v_gene: TRBV7-9
d_gene: -
j_gene: TRBJ2-7
abundance: -

CDR3nt: TGCGCCAGCAGCATTCGGACGGTTTCCGAGCGGTACAATGAGCAGTTCTTC
CDR3aa: CASSIRTVSERYNEQFF
v_gene: TRBV5-1
d_gene: -
j_gene: TRBJ2-1
abundance: -

CDR3nt: TGTGCCAGCAGTGAAGCTCGGGGGGCACGGCAGTATTTT
CDR3aa: CASSEARGARQYF
v_gene: TRBV6-1
d_gene: -
j_gene: TRBJ2-3
abundance: few

CDR3nt: TGTGCCAGCGGGACAGGCGAGCAGTACTTC
CDR3aa: CASGTGEQYF
v_gene: TRBV6-5
d_gene: TRBD1
j_gene: TRBJ2-7
abundance: once

CDR3nt: TGTGCCAGCAGCTTGCGGTTTTCTGGGACAGGGCATTCAGCTTTCTTT
CDR3aa: CASSLRFSGTGHSAFF
v_gene: TRBV7-2
d_gene: TRBD1
j_gene: TRBJ1-1
abundance: -

CDR3nt: TGTGCCAGCTCACTTGAGATTCGAGAGACCCAGTACTTC
CDR3aa: CASSLEIRETQYF
v_gene: TRBV18
d_gene: -
j_gene: TRBJ2-5
abundance: -

CDR3nt: TGTGCCAGCAGCCATTTGGACAGGGGGATGAAGACCCAGTACTTC
CDR3aa: CASSHLDRGMKTQYF
v_gene: TRBV3-1/TRBV3-2
d_gene: TRBD1
j_gene: TRBJ2-5
abundance: once

CDR3nt: TGTGCCACCCGCGGGGGGGCCGGCTATGGCTACACCTTC
CDR3aa: CATRGGAGYGYTF
v_gene: TRBV6-6
d_gene: -
j_gene: TRBJ1-2
abundance: -

CDR3nt: TGTGCCAGCAGCTTGGGGCTAGTCGGCGTTTTTGAGCAGTTCTTC
CDR3aa: CASSLGLVGVFEQFF
v_gene: TRBV5-6
d_gene: -
j_gene: TRBJ2-1
abundance: -

CDR3nt: TGCGCCAGCAGCTTGGGACTTTCGAGTCCGGAGACCCAGTACTTC
CDR3aa: CASSLGLSSPETQYF
v_gene: TRBV5-1
d_gene: -
j_gene: TRBJ2-5
abundance: -

CDR3nt: TGTGCCAGCTCACGCTCCGGTTCGGATGAGCAGTTCTTC
CDR3aa: CASSRSGSDEQFF
v_gene: TRBV18
d_gene: -
j_gene: TRBJ2-1
abundance: -

CDR3nt: TGTGCCAGCAGCGCTAGCGGGAGTGCAGATACGCAGTATTTT
CDR3aa: CASSASGSADTQYF
v_gene: TRBV9
d_gene: TRBD2
j_gene: TRBJ2-3
abundance: -

CDR3nt: TGTGCCAGCAGCCCCGAGGGGGTCTACGAGCAGTACTTC
CDR3aa: CASSPEGVYEQYF
v_gene: TRBV7-9
d_gene: -
j_gene: TRBJ2-7
abundance: -

CDR3nt: TGTGCCAGCAGTGAAGCGGGAGCGGGATACTTC
CDR3aa: CASSEAGAGYF
v_gene: TRBV2
d_gene: TRBD2
j_gene: TRBJ2-5
abundance: -